These 22 T cell receptor beta chains were sequenced from one sample in a study of CD8+ T cells in alopecia areata. RNA was extracted and reverse transcribed into cDNA as the sequencing template. Clones were read by immunoSEQ multiplex PCR, and TCRdb kept only the in-frame ones, dropping some. Listed for the sample are 270,000 or so clones, none seen a single time. A sort of pooled cutaneous lymph node cells used CD4, CD8alpha, NKG2D, NKG2ACE and other stains. Sequenced sample: CD4+ T cells sorted from a lymph node. The receptors originated from a C3H/HeJ mouse with alopecia areata. For this strain, the MHC haplotype corresponds to H2-k.

With regard to this clone: The germline and genes are mouse ones. The observed sequence ends 4 residues before the CDR3 terminus, with the missing tail filled in from the germline J gene. The rearrangement uses TRBV4 and TRBJ2-2; 7 positions match TRBD1. The CDR3 length is 14 residues. Trimming took 5 bases from V and 2 from J; bases not matched to a gene: 2. Germline CDR1 LGHDT, CDR2 YNNKQL (reference sequence). The sequenced CDR3 bases are TGTGCCAGCAGCCCGACAGGGAACACCGGG. Its translation: CASSPTGNTG. The whole CDR3 reads CASSPTGNTGQLYF. The complete variable domain, with remaining parts taken from reference TRBV4 and TRBJ2-2, reads ETAVFQTPNYHVTQVGNEVSFNCKQTLGHDTMYWYKQDSKKLLKIMFSYNNKQLIVNETVPRRFSPQSSDKAHLNLRIKSVEPEDSAVYLCASSPTGNTGQLYFGEGSKLTVL.

Comments on this clone: Gene names are the mouse ones. Read data end 4 residues before the CDR3 end; the end is taken from the germline J gene. V usage is TRBV13-3 and J usage is TRBJ2-2; 7 bases are a match to TRBD1. Losses at the gene ends were 0 bases for V and 6 bases for J; bases not matched to a gene: 5. Germline CDR1 and CDR2: NNHDY and SYVADS. The CDR3 is made up of 15 amino acids. CDR3 sequence reads: CASSDVSGGPGQLYF. The CDR3 bases that were read are TGTGCCAGCAGTGATGTGTCAGGGGGACCCGGG.

This clone was counted only a few times. Gene names denote mouse genes. The read falls 4 residues short of the CDR3 end, and the missing part is taken from the germline J gene. The chain is built from TRBV1 and TRBJ1-1, with D perhaps TRBD1 (6 bases). Between the trimmed V and J ends, which lost 0 bases and 1 base, there was a span of 9 bases. Per germline, CDR1 NSQYPW and CDR2 LRSPGD (reference sequence). This CDR3 has 15 amino acids. The DNA read from the CDR3 is TGCACCTGCAGTGCAGATTCCAGGGGAAACACA. Translated: CTCSADSRGNT. The whole CDR3 protein is CTCSADSRGNTEVFF.

The table lists this clone with a few counts. The genes are named according to mouse. The read ends 4 residues before the CDR3 terminus; that terminus is restored from the germline J gene. The rearrangement joins TRBV13-3 to TRBJ2-7, with 7 bases matching TRBD2. Germline CDR1 is NNHDY and CDR2 is SYVADS. After removal of 2 bases from V and 0 bases from J, the junction contained 8 bases not matched to a gene. This CDR3 has 16 amino acids. CDR3: CASSESLGRSSYEQYF. The CDR3 DNA, read in part, is TGTGCCAGCAGTGAATCACTGGGGAGGAGCTCCTAT.

As regards this clone: Mouse germline and gene names are used. The read terminates 4 residues ahead of where the CDR3 ends, so the germline J gene completes it. The chain has TRBV13-1 and TRBJ2-3; 9 positions match TRBD2. The CDR3 has 15 amino acids. With 7 bases clipped from V and 0 bases from J, the junction kept 6 bases outside the gene matches. CDR1 is NSHNY and CDR2 is SYGAGN in the germline V gene. The CDR3 is CASDYGGASAETLYF. CDR3 bases read: TGTGCCAGCGATTATGGGGGGGCTAGTGCAGAA.

With respect to this clone: Mouse gene names apply. The CDR3 region is CTCSADRGSQDTQYF. The sequenced part of the CDR3 DNA is TGCACCTGCAGTGCAGACAGGGGTTCCCAAGAC. The chain has TRBV1 and TRBJ2-5; D might be TRBD1 (6 bases). The sequence runs out 4 residues before the end of the CDR3; the remainder is reconstructed from the germline J gene. Germline CDR1 NSQYPW, CDR2 LRSPGD (reference sequence). The length of the CDR3 is 15 residues. V dropped 0 bases and J dropped 2 bases, with 9 bases sitting between them. Using reference TRBV1 and TRBJ2-5 for the parts outside the CDR3, the full variable domain is VTLLEQNPRWRLVPRGQAVNLRCILKNSQYPWMSWYQQDLQKQLQWLFTLRSPGDKEVKSLPGADYLATRVTDTELRLQVANMSQGRTLYCTCSADRGSQDTQYFGPGTRLLVL.

Comments on this clone: A much larger clone lies a single base off, so this may be a read error. Gene names denote mouse genes. The read ends 4 residues early relative to the CDR3; the germline J gene fills the gap. This chain joins TRBV14 and TRBJ1-2; D is uncertain. Trimming cost V 4 bases and J 1 base, with 5 bases left between them. CDR1 is SGHDT, CDR2 FRDEAV, per germline. This CDR3 spans 12 amino acids. The CDR3 loop reads CASSTENSDYTF. The part of the CDR3 DNA that was read is TGTGCCAGCAGTACAGAAAACTCC. Together with reference TRBV14 and TRBJ1-2, the CDR3 gives the full variable domain: EAGVTQSPRYAVLQEGQAVSFWCDPISGHDTLYWYQQPRDQGPQLLVYFRDEAVIDNSQLPSDRFSAVRPKGTNSTLKIQSAKQGDTATYLCASSTENSDYTFGSGTRLLVI.

This clone has only a few counts. Gene names follow the mouse nomenclature. The observed sequence ends 4 residues before the CDR3 terminus, with the missing tail filled in from the germline J gene. The chain has TRBV13-1 and TRBJ1-2; 7 positions match TRBD1. This CDR3 has 14 residues. CDR1 and CDR2 (germline): NSHNY, SYGAGN. Trimming cost V 2 bases and J 1 base; bases outside gene matches: 2. The CDR3 loop reads CASSEGDRNSDYTF. CDR3 DNA, as far as it was read: TGTGCCAGCAGTGAAGGGGACAGAAACTCC.

In this sample, this clone turned up a few times. All gene names here are mouse names. Sequencing ends 4 residues short of the CDR3 end; the germline J gene provides the rest. The sample has other DNA sequences that encode this CDR3 too. The V gene is TRBV1, the J gene TRBJ2-3; 12 bases fit TRBD2. Germline V gene sequence: CDR1 NSQYPW, CDR2 LRSPGD (reference sequence). With 3 bases clipped from V and 4 bases from J, the junction kept 2 bases outside the gene matches. The CDR3 has 15 amino acids. The CDR3 sequence: CTCSAGTGGPETLYF. CDR3 bases read: TGCACCTGCAGTGCTGGGACTGGGGGGCCAGAA.

Comment on this clone: The gene names given are mouse names. The CDR3 end lies 4 residues beyond the end of the read and is filled in from the germline J gene. The V and J genes are TRBV5 and TRBJ2-3; unclear D gene. The CDR3 loop spans 15 amino acids. Germline V gives CDR1 LGHNA, CDR2 YNLKQL (reference sequence). V was clipped by 0 bases and J by 0 bases, with 7 bases between them. The CDR3 loop reads CASSQDRFSAETLYF. The DNA read from the CDR3 is TGTGCCAGCAGCCAAGACAGGTTTAGTGCAGAA.

In regard to this clone: Germline and genes here are mouse. The read terminates 4 residues before the CDR3 end, so the remaining end is supplied by the germline J gene. The chain employs TRBV5 and TRBJ1-1; TRBD1 agrees at 9 bases. Germline-derived CDR1 and CDR2 are LGHNA and YNLKQL (reference sequence). The CDR3 loop spans 13 amino acids. CDR3 amino acids: CASSPGTGTEVFF. CDR3 DNA, as far as it was read: TGTGCCAGCAGCCCCGGGACAGGGACA.

There are a few counts of this clone. Germline and genes here are mouse. The read terminates 4 residues before the CDR3 end, so the remaining end is supplied by the germline J gene. The V gene is TRBV19, the J gene TRBJ1-1, with D possibly matching TRBD1 (5 bases). Germline-derived CDR1 and CDR2 are FNHDT and SITEND (reference sequence). The CDR3 has 14 residues. V gave up 1 base and J gave up 4 bases, with 11 bases separating them. Here the CDR3 reads CASSIRGEGTEVFF. The CDR3 DNA, read in part, is TGTGCCAGCAGTATAAGAGGGGAGGGCACA.

This clone showed up just a few times. No DNA is shown, since the ends of the CDR3 on it are uncertain; the CDR3 is the one TCRdb lists. Germline and genes: mouse. The chain couples TRBV23 to TRBJ2-5; the DNA was not compared with TRBD2, the D call given in the table. Per the germline V gene, CDR1 is KGHTA and CDR2 is FQNQQP. The CDR3 has 15 amino acids, counting both end residues. This CDR3 is CAPAVWGGDQDTQYF.

This clone occurred a few times. It may be a read error: a sequence one base away is much more abundant. Mouse names are used for the genes. The CDR3 extends 4 residues past the end of the read, so its final part is completed from the germline J gene. V usage is TRBV14 and J usage is TRBJ2-1; TRBD2 aligns across 8 bases. The CDR3 has 14 amino acids. With V trimmed by 4 bases and J by 1 base, 1 base remained unmatched. Germline V gives CDR1 SGHDT, CDR2 FRDEAV. The CDR3 protein is CASSNWGNYAEQFF. The sequenced part of the CDR3 DNA is TGTGCCAGCAGTAACTGGGGGAACTATGCT.

This clone was detected ten times or more. Gene names follow the mouse nomenclature. The CDR3 DNA, read in part, is TGTGCCAGCAGTAAGGGACAGGGAGTTGCAGAA. As protein: CASSKGQGVAE. The full-length CDR3 reads as CASSKGQGVAETLYF. This chain links TRBV13-1 with TRBJ2-3; TRBD1 aligns across 9 bases. The read ends 4 residues shy of where the CDR3 ends; the end is completed using the germline J gene. V lost 4 bases to trimming and J lost 2 bases; unmatched junction nucleotides: 5. The CDR3 contains 15 residues. Germline V gene data show CDR1 as NSHNY and CDR2 as SYGAGN.

The sample holds a few counts of this clone. Mouse gene names apply. Sequencing ends 4 residues short of the CDR3 end; the germline J gene provides the rest. The chain joins TRBV14 to TRBJ1-1; 9 positions agree with TRBD1. V shed 4 bases, J shed 2 bases, and the junction held 0 bases outside the gene matches. From germline, CDR1 is SGHDT and CDR2 FRDEAV. This CDR3 region has 13 residues. The CDR3 bases that were read are TGTGCCAGCAGTACAGGGGGCAACACA. Protein: CASSTGGNT. In full, the CDR3 is CASSTGGNTEVFF.

This clone showed up just a few times. Gene names and germline match the mouse. The read ends 4 residues shy of where the CDR3 ends; the end is completed using the germline J gene. The chain couples TRBV13-3 to TRBJ1-1; maybe TRBD1 (6 bases). Germline values: CDR1 NNHDY, CDR2 SYVADS. Trimming removed 0 bases at V and 2 bases at J, with 8 bases between. The CDR3 loop spans 14 amino acids. The DNA read from the CDR3 is TGTGCCAGCAGTGATGACAGGGCTAACACA. This encodes CASSDDRANT. The entire CDR3 protein is CASSDDRANTEVFF.

Concerning this clone: Mouse gene names and germline throughout. The sequence runs out 4 residues before the end of the CDR3; the remainder is reconstructed from the germline J gene. The same CDR3 arises from other DNA sequences in this sample as well. This chain joins TRBV14 and TRBJ2-7; a weak D match, TRBD1 (6 bases). Germline V gene data show CDR1 as SGHDT and CDR2 as FRDEAV. This CDR3 is built from 13 residues. Trimming left V 5 bases short and J 0 bases short, with 9 bases between. CDR3 loop: CASSQGSSYEQYF. Incomplete CDR3 DNA: TGTGCCAGCAGCCAGGGGAGCTCCTAT.

The table lists this clone with a few counts. Gene names follow the mouse nomenclature. With the read ending 4 residues before the CDR3 end, the germline J gene is used to fill in that end. This chain uses TRBV13-3 with TRBJ2-1; D gene ambiguous. The CDR3 is 11 residues long. Germline CDR1 is NNHDY and CDR2 is SYVADS. The part of the CDR3 DNA that was read is TGTGCCAGCAGGGAGACAGCT. This translates into CASRETA. The whole CDR3 sequence is CASRETAEQFF.

On this clone: Genes and germline come from the mouse. Other nucleotide sequences in the sample specify the same CDR3. CDR3 sequence: CTCSAGQKDTQYF. The covered CDR3 bases are TGCACCTGCAGTGCAGGACAGAAAGAC. The chain links TRBV1 to TRBJ2-5, with D possibly TRBD1 on 5 matching bases. The read finishes 4 residues shy of the CDR3 end, and the germline J gene is used to complete it. CDR1 is NSQYPW, CDR2 LRSPGD, per germline (reference sequence). CDR3 length: 13 residues.

This clone was counted between two and nine times. Mouse names are used for the genes. Coverage ceases 4 residues before the CDR3 finishes, and the germline J gene fills in the end. The chain combines TRBV31 with TRBJ2-3; 12 bases line up with TRBD1. Germline-derived CDR1 and CDR2 are GKSSPN and SITVG. This CDR3 comprises 16 residues. The trim removed 3 bases at V and 2 bases at J, leaving 6 bases unmatched. The CDR3 loop reads CAWREGTGGDAETLYF. CDR3 bases read: TGTGCCTGGAGGGAAGGGACAGGGGGCGATGCAGAA.

On this clone: The gene symbols are mouse symbols. The missing CDR3 end, 4 residues past where the read stops, is filled in from the germline J gene. The chain links TRBV19 to TRBJ1-2; a possible D gene is TRBD1 (6 bases). The CDR3 runs 13 residues. Germline CDR1 and CDR2: FNHDT and SITEND (reference sequence). Deletions cut 4 bases from V and 3 bases from J, with 10 bases between. The CDR3 sequence: CASSQGGDSDYTF. Partial CDR3 DNA: TGTGCCAGCAGTCAAGGGGGAGACTCC.